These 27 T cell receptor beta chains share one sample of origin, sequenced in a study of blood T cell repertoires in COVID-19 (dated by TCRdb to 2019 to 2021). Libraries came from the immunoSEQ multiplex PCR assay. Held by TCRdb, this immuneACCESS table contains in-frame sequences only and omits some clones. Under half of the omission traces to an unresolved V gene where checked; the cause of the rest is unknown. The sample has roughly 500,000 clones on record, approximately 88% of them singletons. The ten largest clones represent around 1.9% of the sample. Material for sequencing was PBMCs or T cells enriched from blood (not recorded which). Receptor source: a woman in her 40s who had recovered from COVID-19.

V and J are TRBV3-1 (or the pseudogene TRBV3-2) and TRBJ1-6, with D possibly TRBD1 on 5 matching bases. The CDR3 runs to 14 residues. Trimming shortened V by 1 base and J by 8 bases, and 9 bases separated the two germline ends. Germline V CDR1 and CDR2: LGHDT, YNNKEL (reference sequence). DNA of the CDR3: TGTGCCAGCAGCCAAGGGGGGGGGTATTCACCCCTCCACTTT. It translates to CASSQGGGYSPLHF.

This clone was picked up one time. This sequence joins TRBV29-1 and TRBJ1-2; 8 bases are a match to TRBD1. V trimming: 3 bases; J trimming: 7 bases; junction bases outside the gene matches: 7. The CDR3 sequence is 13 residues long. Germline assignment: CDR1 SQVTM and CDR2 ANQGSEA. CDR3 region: CSVDWGTGPGYTF. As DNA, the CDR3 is TGCAGCGTTGACTGGGGGACAGGTCCTGGCTACACCTTC.

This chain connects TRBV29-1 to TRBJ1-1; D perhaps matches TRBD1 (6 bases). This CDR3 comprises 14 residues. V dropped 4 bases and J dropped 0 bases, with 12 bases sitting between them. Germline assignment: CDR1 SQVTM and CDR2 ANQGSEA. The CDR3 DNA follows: TGCAGCGTTGGGAACAGGGCAATGAACACTGAAGCTTTCTTT. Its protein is CSVGNRAMNTEAFF.

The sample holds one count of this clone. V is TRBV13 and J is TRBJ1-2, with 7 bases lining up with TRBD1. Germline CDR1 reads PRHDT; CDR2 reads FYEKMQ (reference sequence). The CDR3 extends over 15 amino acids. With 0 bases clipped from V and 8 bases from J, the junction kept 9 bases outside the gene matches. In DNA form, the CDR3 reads TGTGCCAGCAGCTTAGGAACAGGGGATTATCAAGGCTACACCTTC. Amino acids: CASSLGTGDYQGYTF.

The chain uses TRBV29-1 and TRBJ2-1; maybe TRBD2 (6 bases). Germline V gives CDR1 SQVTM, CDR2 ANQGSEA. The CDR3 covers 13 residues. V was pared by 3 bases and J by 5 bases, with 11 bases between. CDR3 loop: CSVDREFNNEQFF. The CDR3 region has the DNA TGCAGCGTTGACCGGGAGTTTAACAATGAGCAGTTCTTC.

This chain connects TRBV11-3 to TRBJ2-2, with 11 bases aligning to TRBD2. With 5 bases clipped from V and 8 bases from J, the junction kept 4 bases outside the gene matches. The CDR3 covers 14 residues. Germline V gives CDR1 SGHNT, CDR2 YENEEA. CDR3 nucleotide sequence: TGTGCCAGCAGCAAAAGACTAGCGGGAGGGGAGCTGTTTTTT. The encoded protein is CASSKRLAGGELFF.

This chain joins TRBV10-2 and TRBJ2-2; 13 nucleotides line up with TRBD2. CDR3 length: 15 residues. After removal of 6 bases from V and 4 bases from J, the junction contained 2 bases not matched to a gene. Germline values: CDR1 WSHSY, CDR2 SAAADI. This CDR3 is CASRLAGGATGELFF. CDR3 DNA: TGCGCCAGCAGACTAGCGGGAGGGGCCACCGGGGAGCTGTTTTTT.

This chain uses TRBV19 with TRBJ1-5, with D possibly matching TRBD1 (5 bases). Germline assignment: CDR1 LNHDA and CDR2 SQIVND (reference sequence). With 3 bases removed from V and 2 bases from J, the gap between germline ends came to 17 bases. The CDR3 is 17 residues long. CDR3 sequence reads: CASSMYGGKEGNQPQHF. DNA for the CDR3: TGTGCCAGTAGTATGTACGGGGGGAAAGAAGGCAATCAGCCCCAGCATTTT.

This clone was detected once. As DNA, the CDR3 is TGTGCCTCACTGAAGACAGGGCGGACTGAAGCTTTCTTT. This encodes CASLKTGRTEAFF. The J gene is TRBJ1-1, the V gene TRBV7-9; TRBD1 matches 7 bases. The CDR3 runs 13 residues. Germline V gene sequence: CDR1 SEHNR, CDR2 FQNEAQ (reference sequence). J was trimmed by 5 bases and V by 11 bases; bases with no gene match: 11.

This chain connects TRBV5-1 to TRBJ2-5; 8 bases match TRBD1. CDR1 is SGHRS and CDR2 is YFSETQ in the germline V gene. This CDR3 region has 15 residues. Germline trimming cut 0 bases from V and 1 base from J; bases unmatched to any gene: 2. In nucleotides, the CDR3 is TGCGCCAGCAGCTTGGGGGACAGGTTCCAAGAGACCCAGTACTTC. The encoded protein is CASSLGDRFQETQYF.

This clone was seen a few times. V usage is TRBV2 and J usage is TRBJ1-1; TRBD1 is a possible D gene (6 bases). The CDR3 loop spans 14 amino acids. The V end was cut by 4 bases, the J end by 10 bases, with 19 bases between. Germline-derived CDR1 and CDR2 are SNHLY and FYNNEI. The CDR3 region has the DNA TGTGCCAGCAGTGCAGGTCTGGGAGGGGGTTCAGCTTTCTTT. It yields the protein CASSAGLGGGSAFF.

The CDR3 DNA follows: TGTGCCAGCAGCCAAGACGCGGCAGGGGTCTCCTACGAGCAGTACTTC. This codes for CASSQDAAGVSYEQYF. The V call is TRBV4-2, the J call TRBJ2-7, with D perhaps matching TRBD1 (6 bases). Trimming took 0 bases from V and 0 from J, leaving 12 bases between them. This CDR3 is built from 16 residues. Germline-derived CDR1 and CDR2 are LGHNA and YNFKEQ.

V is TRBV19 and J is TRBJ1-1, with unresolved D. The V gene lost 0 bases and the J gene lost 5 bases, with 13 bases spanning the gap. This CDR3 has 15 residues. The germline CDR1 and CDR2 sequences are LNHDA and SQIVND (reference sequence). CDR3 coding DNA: TGTGCCAGTAGTATAGATCCCATAGGAGGGACTGAAGCTTTCTTT. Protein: CASSIDPIGGTEAFF.

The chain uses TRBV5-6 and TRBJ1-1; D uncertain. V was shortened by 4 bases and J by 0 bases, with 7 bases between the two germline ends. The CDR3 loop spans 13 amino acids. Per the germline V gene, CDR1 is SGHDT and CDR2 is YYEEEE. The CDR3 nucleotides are TGTGCCAGCAGCGCAGGCATGAACACTGAAGCTTTCTTT. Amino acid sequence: CASSAGMNTEAFF.

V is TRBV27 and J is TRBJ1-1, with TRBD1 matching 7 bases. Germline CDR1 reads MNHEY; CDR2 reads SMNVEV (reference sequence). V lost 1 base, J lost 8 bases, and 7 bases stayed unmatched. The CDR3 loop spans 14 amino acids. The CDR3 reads CASSLFLGGGEAFF. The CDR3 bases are TGTGCCAGCAGTTTATTTTTAGGGGGCGGGGAAGCTTTCTTT.

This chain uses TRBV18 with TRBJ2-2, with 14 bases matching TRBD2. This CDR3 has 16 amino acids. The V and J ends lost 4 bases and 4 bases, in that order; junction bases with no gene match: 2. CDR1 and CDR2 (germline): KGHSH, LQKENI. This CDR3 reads CASSLGLAGVTGELFF. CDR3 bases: TGTGCCAGCTCACTGGGACTAGCGGGAGTCACCGGGGAGCTGTTTTTT. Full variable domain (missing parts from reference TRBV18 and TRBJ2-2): NAGVMQNPRHLVRRRGQEARLRCSPMKGHSHVYWYRQLPEEGLKFMVYLQKENIIDESGMPKERFSAEFPKEGPSILRIQQVVRGDSAAYFCASSLGLAGVTGELFFGEGSRLTVL.

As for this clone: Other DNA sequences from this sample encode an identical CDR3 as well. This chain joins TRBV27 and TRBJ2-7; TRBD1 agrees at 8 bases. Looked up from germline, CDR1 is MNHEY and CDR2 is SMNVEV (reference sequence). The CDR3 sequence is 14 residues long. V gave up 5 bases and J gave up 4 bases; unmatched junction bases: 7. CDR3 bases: TGTGCCAGCAGTCCCAGGACAGGGAGTTACGAGCAGTACTTC. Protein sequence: CASSPRTGSYEQYF.

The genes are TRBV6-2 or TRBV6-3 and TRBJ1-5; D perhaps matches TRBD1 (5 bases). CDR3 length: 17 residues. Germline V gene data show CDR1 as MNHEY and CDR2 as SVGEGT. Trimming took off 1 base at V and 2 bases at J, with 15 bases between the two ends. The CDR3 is CASSYWWGVLGNQPQHF. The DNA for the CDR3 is TGTGCCAGCAGTTACTGGTGGGGGGTCCTAGGCAATCAGCCCCAGCATTTT.

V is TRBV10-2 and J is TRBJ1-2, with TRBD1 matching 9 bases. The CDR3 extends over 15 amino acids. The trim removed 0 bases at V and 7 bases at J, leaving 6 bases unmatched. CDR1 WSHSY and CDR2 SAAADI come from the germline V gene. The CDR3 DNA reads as TGCGCCAGCAGTGAGTCGAACAGGGGGCGAGGTGGCTACACCTTC. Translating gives CASSESNRGRGGYTF.

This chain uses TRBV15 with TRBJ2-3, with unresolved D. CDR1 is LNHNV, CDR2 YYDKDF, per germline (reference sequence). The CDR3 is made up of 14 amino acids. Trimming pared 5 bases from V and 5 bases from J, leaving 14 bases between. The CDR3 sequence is CATSLPSTLDTQYF. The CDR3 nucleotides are TGTGCCACCAGCCTTCCCAGTACCTTAGATACGCAGTATTTT.

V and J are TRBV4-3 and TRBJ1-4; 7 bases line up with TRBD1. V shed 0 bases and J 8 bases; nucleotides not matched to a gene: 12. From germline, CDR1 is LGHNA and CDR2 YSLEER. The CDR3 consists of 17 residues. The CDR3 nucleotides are TGCGCCAGCAGCCAAGATTCCCGGCCAGGGGGAAACGAAAAACTGTTTTTT. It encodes CASSQDSRPGGNEKLFF.

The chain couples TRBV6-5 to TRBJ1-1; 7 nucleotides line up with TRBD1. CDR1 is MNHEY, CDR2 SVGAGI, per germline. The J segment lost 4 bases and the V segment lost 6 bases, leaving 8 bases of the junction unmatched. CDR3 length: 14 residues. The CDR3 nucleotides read TGTGCCAGCAGACAGACAGGGATCGGCACTGAAGCTTTCTTT. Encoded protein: CASRQTGIGTEAFF.

Written as DNA, the CDR3 is TGTGCCATCAGTGAGCGGCCAGGGGGGGATACGCAGTATTTT. Its protein product is CAISERPGGDTQYF. The chain is built from TRBV10-3 and TRBJ2-3, with D tentatively TRBD1 (7 bases). Deletions cut 2 bases from V and 6 bases from J, with 12 bases between. Germline assignment: CDR1 ENHRY and CDR2 SYGVKD. This CDR3 comprises 14 residues.

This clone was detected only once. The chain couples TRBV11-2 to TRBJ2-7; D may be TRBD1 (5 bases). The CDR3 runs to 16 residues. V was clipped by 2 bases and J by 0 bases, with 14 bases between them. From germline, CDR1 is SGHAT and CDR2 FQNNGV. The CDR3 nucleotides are TGTGCCAGCAGCTTATCCCACCGACAGAGCTCCTACGAGCAGTACTTC. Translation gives CASSLSHRQSSYEQYF. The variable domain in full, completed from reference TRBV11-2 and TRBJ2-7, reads EAGVAQSPRYKIIEKRQSVAFWCNPISGHATLYWYQQILGQGPKLLIQFQNNGVVDDSQLPKDRFSAERLKGVDSTLKIQPAKLEDSAVYLCASSLSHRQSSYEQYFGPGTRLTVT.

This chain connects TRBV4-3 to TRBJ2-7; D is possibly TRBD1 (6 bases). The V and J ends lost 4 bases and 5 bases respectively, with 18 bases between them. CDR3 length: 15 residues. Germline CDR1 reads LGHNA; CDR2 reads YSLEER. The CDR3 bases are TGCGCCAGCAGCCTAGAGAATACAGGGTTGGACGAGCAGTACTTC. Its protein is CASSLENTGLDEQYF.

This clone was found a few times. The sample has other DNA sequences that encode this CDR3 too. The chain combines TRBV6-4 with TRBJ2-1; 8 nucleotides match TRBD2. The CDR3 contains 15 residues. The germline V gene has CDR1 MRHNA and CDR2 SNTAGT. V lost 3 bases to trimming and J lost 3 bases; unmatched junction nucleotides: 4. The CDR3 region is CASSEVAGSYNEQFF. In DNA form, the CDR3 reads TGTGCCAGCAGTGAAGTAGCGGGAAGCTACAATGAGCAGTTCTTC.

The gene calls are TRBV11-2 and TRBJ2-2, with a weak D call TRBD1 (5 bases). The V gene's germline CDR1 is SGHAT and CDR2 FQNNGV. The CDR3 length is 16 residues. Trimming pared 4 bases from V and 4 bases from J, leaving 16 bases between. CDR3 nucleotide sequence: TGTGCCAGCAGCTACCGAGCTGGGGCAACCACCGGGGAGCTGTTTTTT. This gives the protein CASSYRAGATTGELFF.